Listed below are T cell receptor beta chains from one sample, sequenced in a study of human T cells and chemical hapten exposure. One entry per CDR3 protein results from TCRdb running MiXCR on the RACE reads. Of roughly 100,000 distinct CDR3 sequences listed, about 8.6% were seen once; the top ten hold 2.5% to 3.5%. The sequenced sample was whole blood. Source of these receptors: a female donor in good health. Some clones in this sample may be carry-over from other donors' samples. CDR3s include the opening cysteine and the closing phenylalanine or tryptophan. The D gene is left open where the match is weak. Some rows have no size entry. The others give once, few or many, or a class for an expanded clone.

16	.	TRBD2	TRBV28	TRBJ2-5	TGTGCCAGCAGTTTATTGTTAGCGGGAGGGTCAGAGACCCAGTACTTC	CASSLLLAGGSETQYF
17	.	.	TRBV28	TRBJ2-3	TGTGCCAGCAGGGCCCTACTAGGAGCATCTAACACAGATACGCAGTATTTT	CASRALLGASNTDTQYF
14	many	TRBD2	TRBV7-7	TRBJ2-7	TGTGCCAGCAGCCGTTCAGCGGGATTGGACGAGCAGTACTTC	CASSRSAGLDEQYF
13	many	TRBD1	TRBV28	TRBJ1-2	TGTGCCAGCAGACTGGGGACAGTCAGTGGCTACACCTTC	CASRLGTVSGYTF
15	few	.	TRBV24-1	TRBJ2-6	TGTGCCACCAGTGACGGAGATTCTGGGGCCAACGTCCTGACTTTC	CATSDGDSGANVLTF
15	many	.	TRBV21-1	TRBJ2-2	TGTGCCAGCACCTTATTTAGCGGGAACACCGGGGAGCTGTTTTTT	CASTLFSGNTGELFF
15	.	.	TRBV2	TRBJ2-1	TGTGCCAGCAGTGAGCCGCAGGGTGGTTACAATGAGCAGTTCTTC	CASSEPQGGYNEQFF
14	few	.	TRBV7-6	TRBJ1-6	TGTGCCAGCAGCTTAAACAGGGATTATTCACCCCTCCACTTT	CASSLNRDYSPLHF
14	.	.	TRBV2	TRBJ1-1	TGTGCCAGCAGTGAAGCAAGGGATAGAACTGAAGCTTTCTTT	CASSEARDRTEAFF
13	.	TRBD1	TRBV29-1	TRBJ2-4	TGCAGCGTTGGGGACAGGGCCAAAAACATTCAGTACTTC	CSVGDRAKNIQYF
15	many	.	TRBV5-1	TRBJ1-3	TGCGCCAGCAGCTTAGAAGGGCCATCTGGAAACACCATATATTTT	CASSLEGPSGNTIYF
13	few	.	TRBV28	TRBJ1-1	TGTGCCAGCTTCACGGGGGGGGGAGCTGAAGCTTTCTTT	CASFTGGGAEAFF
15	many	TRBD2	TRBV7-2	TRBJ2-7	TGTGCCAGCAGCTTAGACCCGGGACTACTCTACGAGCAGTACTTC	CASSLDPGLLYEQYF
15	many	.	TRBV9	TRBJ2-1	TGTGCCAGCAGTGGAGGGAACAGAGAAGCTTATGAGCAGTTCTTC	CASSGGNREAYEQFF
15	.	TRBD1	TRBV4-1	TRBJ2-5	TGCGCCAGCAGCCAAAATCAGGGGGTCGGAGAGACCCAGTACTTC	CASSQNQGVGETQYF